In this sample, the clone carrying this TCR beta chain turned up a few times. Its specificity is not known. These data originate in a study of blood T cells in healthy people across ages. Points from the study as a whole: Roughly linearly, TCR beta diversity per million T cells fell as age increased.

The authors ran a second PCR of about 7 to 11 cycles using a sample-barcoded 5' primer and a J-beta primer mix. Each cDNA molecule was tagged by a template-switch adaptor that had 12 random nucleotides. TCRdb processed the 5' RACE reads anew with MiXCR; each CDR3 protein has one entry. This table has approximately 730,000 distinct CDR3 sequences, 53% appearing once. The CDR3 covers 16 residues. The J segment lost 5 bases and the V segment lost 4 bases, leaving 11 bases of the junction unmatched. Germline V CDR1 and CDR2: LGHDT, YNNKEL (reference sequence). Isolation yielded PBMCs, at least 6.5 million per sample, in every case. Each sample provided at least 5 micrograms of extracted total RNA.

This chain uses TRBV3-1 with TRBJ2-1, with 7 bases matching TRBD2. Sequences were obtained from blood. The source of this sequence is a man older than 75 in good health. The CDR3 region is CASSPPRGSRNNEQFF. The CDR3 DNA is TGTGCCAGCAGCCCCCCGCGCGGGAGTAGAAACAATGAGCAGTTCTTC.